The sequence of this T cell receptor beta chain was determined in a study of spatial heterogeneity in lung cancer. The wider study: Each unique TCR and UMI combination was seen more than ten times on average in raw reads.

Regarding time point: sample taken at primary tumor resection. The sequenced material consisted of unsorted whole RNA from tumor, nontumor lung or frozen PBMC. This clonotype was counted at least ten times. MiXCR was run by TCRdb on the 5' RACE reads, yielding one entry per CDR3 protein. The sample lists about 92,000 distinct CDR3 sequences; about 12% were seen once. The CDR3 is 15 residues long. Trimming pared 5 bases from V and 0 bases from J, leaving 11 bases between. Per germline, CDR1 SGHRS and CDR2 YFSETQ. Sequenced here: PBMCs, sampled at surgery. This sequence originates from a male donor with early-stage non-small cell lung cancer. This sequence joins TRBV5-1 and TRBJ1-4; D gene uncertain. CDR3 bases: TGCGCCAGCAGTCTTACAGCTGCAACTAATGAAAAACTGTTTTTT. Translated, it gives CASSLTAATNEKLFF.